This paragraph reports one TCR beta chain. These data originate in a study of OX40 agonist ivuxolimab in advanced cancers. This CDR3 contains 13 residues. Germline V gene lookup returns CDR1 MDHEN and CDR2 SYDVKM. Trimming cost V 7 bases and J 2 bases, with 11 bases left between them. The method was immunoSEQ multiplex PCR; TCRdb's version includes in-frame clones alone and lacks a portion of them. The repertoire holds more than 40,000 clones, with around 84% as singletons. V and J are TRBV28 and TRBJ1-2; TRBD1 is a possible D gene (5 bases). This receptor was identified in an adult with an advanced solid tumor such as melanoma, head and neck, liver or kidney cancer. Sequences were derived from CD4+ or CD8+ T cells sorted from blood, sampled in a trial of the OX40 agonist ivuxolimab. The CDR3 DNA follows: TGTGCCAGCAATAATCAGGGCAACTATGGCTACACCTTC. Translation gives CASNNQGNYGYTF.